This T cell receptor (beta chain) was identified during a study of cytomegalovirus exposure and HLA in healthy donors. PCR employed 60 Vbeta and 13 Jbeta primers. Here immunoSEQ multiplex PCR was the method, and the copy in TCRdb shows in-frame clones only, minus some. Here the sample spans 100,000 to 150,000 clones, around 77% being singletons. Whole-study findings and limits: From TCR beta sequences, most subjects' HLA-A and HLA-B alleles were reportedly predicted accurately. Generally TCR sequences proved uncommon, though certain public TCRs appeared in numerous donors. Cytomegalovirus association was assigned to about 150 TCR beta chains. In a later analysis, TCR association rates varied by HLA locus: DRB1 most, HLA-C fewest.

To note about this clone: Its antigen is as yet unknown.

CDR1 MRHNA and CDR2 SNTAGT come from the germline V gene. This CDR3 has 14 residues. V was trimmed by 0 bases and J by 8 bases, leaving 13 bases between them. The receptor was isolated from a man aged 45 to 65 in good health and CMV-seropositive. The sequencing sample was made of PBMCs. The V call is TRBV6-4, the J call TRBJ1-2, with a tentative D call TRBD1 (6 bases). CDR3 in DNA: TGTGCCAGCAGTGACTCCACTACAGGGAACGGCTACACCTTC. It is translated as CASSDSTTGNGYTF.